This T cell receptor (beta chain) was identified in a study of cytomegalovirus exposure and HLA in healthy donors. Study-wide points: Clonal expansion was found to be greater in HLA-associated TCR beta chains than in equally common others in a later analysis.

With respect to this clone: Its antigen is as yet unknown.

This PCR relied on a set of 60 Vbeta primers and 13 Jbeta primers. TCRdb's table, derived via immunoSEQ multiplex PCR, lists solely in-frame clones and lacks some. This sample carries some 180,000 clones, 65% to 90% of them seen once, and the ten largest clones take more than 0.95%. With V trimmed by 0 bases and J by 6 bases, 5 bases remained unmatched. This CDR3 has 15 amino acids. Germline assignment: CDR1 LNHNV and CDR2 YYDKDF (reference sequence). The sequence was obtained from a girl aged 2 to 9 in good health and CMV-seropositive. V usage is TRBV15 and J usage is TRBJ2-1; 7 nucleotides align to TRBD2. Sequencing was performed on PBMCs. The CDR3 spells CATSRDWGGSNEQFF. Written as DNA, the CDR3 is TGTGCCACCAGCAGAGATTGGGGGGGGAGCAATGAGCAGTTCTTC.